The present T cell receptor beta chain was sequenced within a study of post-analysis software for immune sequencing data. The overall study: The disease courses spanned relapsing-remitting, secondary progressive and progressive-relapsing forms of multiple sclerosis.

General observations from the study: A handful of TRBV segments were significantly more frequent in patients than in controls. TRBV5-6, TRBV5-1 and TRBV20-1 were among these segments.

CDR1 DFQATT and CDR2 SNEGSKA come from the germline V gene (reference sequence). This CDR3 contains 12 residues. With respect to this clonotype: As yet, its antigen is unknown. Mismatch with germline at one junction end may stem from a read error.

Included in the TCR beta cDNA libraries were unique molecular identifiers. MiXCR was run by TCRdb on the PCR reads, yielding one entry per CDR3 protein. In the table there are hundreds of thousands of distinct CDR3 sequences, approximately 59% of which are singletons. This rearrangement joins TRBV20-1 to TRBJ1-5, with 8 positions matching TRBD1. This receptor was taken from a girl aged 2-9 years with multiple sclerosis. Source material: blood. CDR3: CSAQGADQSQHF. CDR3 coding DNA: TGCAGTGCTCAGGGGGCAGATCAGTCCCAGCATTTT.